This T cell receptor (beta chain) comes out of a study of CD8 T cells in ankylosing spondylitis. This clonotype has a count of ten or more. Its antigen is unknown. Study outcomes and limitations: Fewer than ten highly homologous variants made up a TCR beta motif, and this motif appeared characteristic of ankylosing spondylitis blood. Reportedly, matched ankylosing spondylitis synovial fluid was significantly enriched for disease-linked clones. In peripheral blood, disease-linked CD8+ clones occurred at relatively low frequencies.

For TCR beta, libraries came from quantitative 5'-RACE with molecular barcodes. TCRdb reprocessed the 5' RACE reads with MiXCR, giving one entry per CDR3 protein. The sample lists about 64,000 distinct CDR3 sequences, around 6.5% occurring once. CDR3 length: 16 amino acids. Germline CDR1 reads PRHDT; CDR2 reads FYEKMQ (reference sequence). Trimming took 5 bases from V and 0 from J, leaving 13 bases between them. The origin of this receptor is a male donor with ankylosing spondylitis. The chain couples TRBV13 to TRBJ2-2, with D unclear. Sequencing was done on a sample of synovial fluid, either unsorted or a sorted T cell fraction (not recorded which). The DNA of the CDR3 is TGTGCCAGCAGCCTCAACGACATCCCGAACACCGGGGAGCTGTTTTTT. It specifies CASSLNDIPNTGELFF.